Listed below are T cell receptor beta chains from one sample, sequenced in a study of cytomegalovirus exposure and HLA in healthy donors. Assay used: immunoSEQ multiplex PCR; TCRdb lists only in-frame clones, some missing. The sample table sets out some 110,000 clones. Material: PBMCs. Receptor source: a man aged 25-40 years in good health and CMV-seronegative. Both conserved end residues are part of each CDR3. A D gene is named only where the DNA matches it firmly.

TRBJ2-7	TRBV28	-	TGTGCCAGCAGTACCCCCAAGTATAACCTCACCTACGAGCAGTACTTC	CASSTPKYNLTYEQYF
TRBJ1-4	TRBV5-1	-	TGCGCCAGCAGTTTCGAGGAGAATGAAAAACTGTTTTTT	CASSFEENEKLFF
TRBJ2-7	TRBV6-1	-	TGTGCCAGCAGTGAATCCCGGGTGTACGAGCAGTACTTC	CASSESRVYEQYF
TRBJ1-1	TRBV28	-	TGTGCCAGCAGTTCTATAGTCTTCACTGAAGCTTTCTTT	CASSSIVFTEAFF
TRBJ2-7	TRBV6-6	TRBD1	TGTGCCAGCAGTCAATCCGGGACAGGTCCCTACGAGCAGTACTTC	CASSQSGTGPYEQYF
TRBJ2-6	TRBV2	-	TGTGCCAGCAGTGTAGGGAGCTCTGGGGCCAACGTCCTGACTTTC	CASSVGSSGANVLTF
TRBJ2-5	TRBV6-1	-	TGTGCCAGCACTCCGTTGGGAGTCCCTGGAGAGACCCAGTACTTC	CASTPLGVPGETQYF
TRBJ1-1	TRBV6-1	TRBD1	TGTGCCAGCGGGGGATTGACAGGGCGGAACACTGAAGCTTTCTTT	CASGGLTGRNTEAFF
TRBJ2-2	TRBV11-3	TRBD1	TGTGCCAGCAGCTTAGACGGGACAGCCGGGGAGCTGTTTTTT	CASSLDGTAGELFF
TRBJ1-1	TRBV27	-	TGTGCCAGCAGCCCAGGGTGGCCAGCCATGAACACTGAAGCTTTCTTT	CASSPGWPAMNTEAFF
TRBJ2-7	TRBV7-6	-	TGTGCCAGCAGCTTGTTGACAGGCCACGAGCAGTACTTC	CASSLLTGHEQYF
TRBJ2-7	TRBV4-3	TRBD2	TGCGCCAGCAGCCAGGGAGGGGAAGTGGTTTACGAGCAGTACTTC	CASSQGGEVVYEQYF
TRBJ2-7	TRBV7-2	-	TGTGCCAGCAGCTTACGTCAGGACGGGGGAGGGTACTTC	CASSLRQDGGGYF
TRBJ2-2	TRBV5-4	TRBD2	TGTGCCAGCAGCTTAGGACTAGCGGGAGTGGAGACCGGGGAGCTGTTTTTT	CASSLGLAGVETGELFF
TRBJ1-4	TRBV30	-	TGTGCCTGGAGTCTCAAAGGGGGGGGTTTGGGAGAAAAACTGTTTTTT	CAWSLKGGGLGEKLFF
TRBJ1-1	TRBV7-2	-	TGTGCCAGCAGGCGTTCGGACACTGAAGCTTTCTTT	CASRRSDTEAFF
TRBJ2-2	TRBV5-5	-	TGTGCCAGCAGCCTGGCGGGACAGAACACCGGGGAGCTGTTTTTT	CASSLAGQNTGELFF
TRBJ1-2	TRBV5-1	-	TGCGCCAGCAGCTTGGGACCACGTAGCCTCGACTATGGCTACACCTTC	CASSLGPRSLDYGYTF
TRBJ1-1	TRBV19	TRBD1	TGTGCCAGTAGTAGGGACAGGAACACTGAAGCTTTCTTT	CASSRDRNTEAFF
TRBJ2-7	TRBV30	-	TGTGCCTCCACTTTCAGCGGCTACGAGCAGTACTTC	CASTFSGYEQYF
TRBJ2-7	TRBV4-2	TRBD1	TGTGCCAGCAGCCAAGTTCCGACAGGGAGCAACGAGCAGTACTTC	CASSQVPTGSNEQYF
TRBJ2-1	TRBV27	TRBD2	TGTGCCAGCAGTTTAGCGGGAGCTGAGCAGTTCTTC	CASSLAGAEQFF
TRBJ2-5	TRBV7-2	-	TGTGCCAGCAGCTTATTTACCGGGGGCCAAGAGACCCAGTACTTC	CASSLFTGGQETQYF
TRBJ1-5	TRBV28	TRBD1	TGTGCCAGCAGGAGAGGACAGGGGCCTCAGCCCCAGCATTTT	CASRRGQGPQPQHF
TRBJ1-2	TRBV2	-	TGTGCCAGCAGCGAACGGACATCCTATGGCTACACCTTC	CASSERTSYGYTF
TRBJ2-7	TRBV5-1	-	TGCGCCAGCAGCTTGACACAGTCCGGCGAGCAGTACTTC	CASSLTQSGEQYF
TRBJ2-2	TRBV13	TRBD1	TGTGCCAGCAGCTTAGAAATCGACAGGGGACGGACCGGGGAGCTGTTTTTT	CASSLEIDRGRTGELFF
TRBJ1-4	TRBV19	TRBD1	TGTGCCAGTACCTTGACAGGGGAGAGTGAAAAACTGTTTTTT	CASTLTGESEKLFF
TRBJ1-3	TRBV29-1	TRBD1	TGCAGCGCAACAGGGGGATACTCTGGAAACACCATATATTTT	CSATGGYSGNTIYF
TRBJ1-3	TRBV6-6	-	TGTGCCAGCATTGAGATTCAAGGGAGTGGAAACACCATATATTTT	CASIEIQGSGNTIYF
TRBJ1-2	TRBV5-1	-	TGCGCCAGCAGCTCGTACGGACAGACCTTCAGTGGCTACACCTTC	CASSSYGQTFSGYTF
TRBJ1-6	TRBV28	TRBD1	TGTGCCAGCAGTTCGCCGGGACAGGTGAATTCACCCCTCCACTTT	CASSSPGQVNSPLHF
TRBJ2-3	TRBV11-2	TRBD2	TGTGCCAGCAGCTTACCTAGCGGAGGAGCGGGAGTGTATTTT	CASSLPSGGAGVYF
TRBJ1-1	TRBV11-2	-	TGTGCCAGCAGCTTAGCAGTGGTAAGAAACACTGAAGCTTTCTTT	CASSLAVVRNTEAFF
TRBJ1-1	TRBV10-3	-	TGTGCCATCAGTGAGTCTGAGGACACCAACACTGAAGCTTTCTTT	CAISESEDTNTEAFF
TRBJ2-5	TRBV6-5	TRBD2	TGTGCCAGCAGTTACCTAGCGGGACGGGAGACCCAGTACTTC	CASSYLAGRETQYF
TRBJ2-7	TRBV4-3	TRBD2	TGCGCCAGCAGCCAAGCCATGGCGGGAGCTCCATACGAGCAGTACTTC	CASSQAMAGAPYEQYF
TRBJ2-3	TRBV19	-	TGTGCCAGTAGTATGCGGGACTTCACAGATACGCAGTATTTT	CASSMRDFTDTQYF
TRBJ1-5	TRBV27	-	TGTGCCAGCAGCCTGCGGTCGGAACAGCCCCAGCATTTT	CASSLRSEQPQHF
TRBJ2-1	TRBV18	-	TGTGCCAGCTCACCACAGTCTCGGTCCTACAATGAGCAGTTCTTC	CASSPQSRSYNEQFF
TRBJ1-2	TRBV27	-	TGTGCCAGCAGTTTCGACGGGGTCAACTTCTATGGCTACACCTTC	CASSFDGVNFYGYTF
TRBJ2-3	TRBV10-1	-	TGCGCCAGCAGTGTAGGCCCTATCGGGGATACGCAGTATTTT	CASSVGPIGDTQYF
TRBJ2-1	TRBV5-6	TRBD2	TGTGCCAGCGACCTAGCGGGAGTGGACAATGAGCAGTTCTTC	CASDLAGVDNEQFF
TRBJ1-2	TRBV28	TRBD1	TGTGCCAGCGACGGACAGGGCCCCTCTGGCTACACCTTC	CASDGQGPSGYTF